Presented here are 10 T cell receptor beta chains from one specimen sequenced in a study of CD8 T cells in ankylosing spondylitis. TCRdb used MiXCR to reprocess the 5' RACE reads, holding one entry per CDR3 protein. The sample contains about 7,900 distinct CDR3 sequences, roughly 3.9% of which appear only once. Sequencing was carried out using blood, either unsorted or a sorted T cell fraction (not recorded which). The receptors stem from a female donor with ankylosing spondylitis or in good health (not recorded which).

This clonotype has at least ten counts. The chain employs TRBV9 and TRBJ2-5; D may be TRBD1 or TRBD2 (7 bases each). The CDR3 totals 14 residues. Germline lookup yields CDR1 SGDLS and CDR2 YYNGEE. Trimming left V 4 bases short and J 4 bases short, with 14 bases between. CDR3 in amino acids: CASSPGGGLETQYF. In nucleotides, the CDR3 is TGTGCCAGCAGCCCAGGGGGGGGGCTAGAGACCCAGTACTTC.

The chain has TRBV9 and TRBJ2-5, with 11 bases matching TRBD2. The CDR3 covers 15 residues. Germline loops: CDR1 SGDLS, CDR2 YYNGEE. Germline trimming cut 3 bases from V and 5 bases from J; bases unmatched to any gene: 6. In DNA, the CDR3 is TGTGCCAGCAGCGCTAGCGGGGGGATCCGGGAGACCCAGTACTTC. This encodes CASSASGGIRETQYF.

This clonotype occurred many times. CDR3 protein: CASGDRPNTEAFF. CDR3 nucleotides: TGTGCCAGCGGGGACAGACCGAACACTGAAGCTTTCTTT. V is TRBV9 and J is TRBJ1-1; 7 bases are a match to TRBD1. The CDR3 length is 13 residues. V was clipped by 7 bases and J by 1 base; unmatched bases: 4. Germline assignment: CDR1 SGDLS and CDR2 YYNGEE.

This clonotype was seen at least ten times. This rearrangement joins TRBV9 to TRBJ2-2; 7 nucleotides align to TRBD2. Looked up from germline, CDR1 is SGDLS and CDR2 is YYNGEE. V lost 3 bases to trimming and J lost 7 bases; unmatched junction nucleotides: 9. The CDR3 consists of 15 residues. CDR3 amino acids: CASSARLAGSGELFF. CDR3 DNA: TGTGCCAGCAGCGCTCGACTAGCAGGCAGCGGGGAGCTGTTTTTT.

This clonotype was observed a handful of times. CDR3 sequence (DNA): TGTGCCAGCAGCCCGGACAGAGATTGGCAGTTCTTC. Translated, it gives CASSPDRDWQFF. The chain links TRBV9 to TRBJ2-1; tentative D call: TRBD1 (6 bases). Trimming left V 4 bases short and J 12 bases short, with 14 bases between. Germline V gene data show CDR1 as SGDLS and CDR2 as YYNGEE. The CDR3 is 12 residues long.

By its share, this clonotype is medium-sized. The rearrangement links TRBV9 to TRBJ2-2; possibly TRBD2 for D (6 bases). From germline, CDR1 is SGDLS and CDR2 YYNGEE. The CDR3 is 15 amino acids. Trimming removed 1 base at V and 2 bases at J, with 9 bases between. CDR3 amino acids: CASSVPGSNTGELFF. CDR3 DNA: TGTGCCAGCAGCGTACCCGGGAGCAACACCGGGGAGCTGTTTTTT.

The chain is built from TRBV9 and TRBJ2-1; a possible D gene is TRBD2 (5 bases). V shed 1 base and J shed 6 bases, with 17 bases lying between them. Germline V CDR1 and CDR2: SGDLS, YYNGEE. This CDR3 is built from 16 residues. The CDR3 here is CASSVPRDYSINEQFF. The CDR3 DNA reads TGTGCCAGCAGCGTACCGAGGGATTATTCTATCAATGAGCAGTTCTTC.

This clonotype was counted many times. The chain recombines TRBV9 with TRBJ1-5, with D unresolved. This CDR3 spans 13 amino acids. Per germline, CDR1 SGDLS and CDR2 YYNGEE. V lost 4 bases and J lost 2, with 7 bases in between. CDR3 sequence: CASSPRGNQPQHF. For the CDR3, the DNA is TGTGCCAGCAGCCCGCGCGGCAATCAGCCCCAGCATTTT. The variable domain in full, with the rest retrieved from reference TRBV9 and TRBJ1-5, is DSGVTQTPKHLITATGQRVTLRCSPRSGDLSVYWYQQSLDQGLQFLIQYYNGEERAKGNILERFSAQQFPDLHSELNLSSLELGDSALYFCASSPRGNQPQHFGDGTRLSIL.

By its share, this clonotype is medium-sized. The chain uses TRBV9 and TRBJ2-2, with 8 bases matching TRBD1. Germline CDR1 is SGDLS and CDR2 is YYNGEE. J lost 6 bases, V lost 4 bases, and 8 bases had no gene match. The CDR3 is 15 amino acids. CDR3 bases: TGTGCCAGCAGCCTACGACAGGGGAGCCCCGGGGAGCTGTTTTTT. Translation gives CASSLRQGSPGELFF.

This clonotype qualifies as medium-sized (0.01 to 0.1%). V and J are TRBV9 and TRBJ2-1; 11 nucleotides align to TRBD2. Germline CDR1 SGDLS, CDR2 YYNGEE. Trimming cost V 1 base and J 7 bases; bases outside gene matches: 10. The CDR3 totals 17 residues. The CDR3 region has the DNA TGTGCCAGCAGCGTACGTATTAGCGGGGGGGCCTGGAATGAGCAGTTCTTC. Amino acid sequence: CASSVRISGGAWNEQFF.